This T cell receptor beta chain was recovered during a study of CD8 T cells in ankylosing spondylitis. General observations from the study: As reported, disease-linked clones showed significant enrichment in matched ankylosing spondylitis synovial fluid. Roughly eight highly homologous variants formed a TCR beta motif that appeared characteristic of ankylosing spondylitis blood.

One entry per CDR3 protein results from TCRdb running MiXCR on the 5' RACE reads. The data show 40,000 to 55,000 distinct CDR3 sequences, approximately 7.4% seen once. The V gene end was trimmed by 6 bases and the J gene end by 3 bases; junction bases not matched to a gene: 6. The CDR3 contains 14 residues. The germline V gene has CDR1 MNHNS and CDR2 SASEGT. The sample holds many counts of this clonotype. Its antigen is not identified. The chain employs TRBV6-1 and TRBJ1-2, with 8 bases aligning to TRBD1. Sequencing used blood, either unsorted or a sorted T cell fraction (not recorded which). This sequence was found in a female donor with ankylosing spondylitis or in good health (not recorded which). CDR3 sequence (DNA): TGTGCCAGCAGATCGGGACAGGCGGACTATGGCTACACCTTC. Translating gives CASRSGQADYGYTF.